The sequence of this TCR beta chain was determined in a study of STAT3 mutations in large granular lymphocyte leukemia (dated by TCRdb to between 2018 and 2020). A note on the overall study: Roughly half of the T-LGLL patients who were sequenced longitudinally carried canonical activating STAT3 mutations. Each patient was sequenced at an average of approximately 3.8 time points, ranging from 2 to 8 samplings. As controls within the study, a couple of patients with natural killer LGL leukemia were also sequenced longitudinally. Over half of the T-LGLL patients were given one or more immunosuppressive therapy regimens, and 40% to 50% of those treated had a hematologic response. Serial deep sequencing of TCRbeta CDR3 and STAT3 was performed in patients with T-cell large granular lymphocyte leukemia to reconstruct clonal hierarchy and dynamics. From an initial cohort of approximately 190 LGL patients, under 20 representative T-LGLL cases were picked for longitudinal TCRbeta and STAT3 sequencing.

The same DNA, extracted from blood mononuclear cells, served for both the TCR sequencing and the STAT3 sequencing. TCRbeta libraries were sequenced on an Illumina MiSeq, and an average of about 41,000 productive templates per sample was obtained. TCRbeta CDR3 libraries were generated with the immunoSEQ assay using multiplex PCR amplification. Under the source paper's analysis protocol: Following a previously defined approach, repertoire diversity was calculated, and values close to 0 point to extremely monoclonal samples. The table comes from immuneACCESS by way of TCRdb, which keeps in-frame sequences with V and J called. Part of the clones is missing from these tables; in studies checked, under half for an unresolved V gene and the rest for unknown reasons. D and trimming were read from the DNA, whereas the V and J calls and clone size are those reported in that table. Counted in this sample were roughly 2,000 clones; around two thirds of them appeared once. About 80% of the sample is taken by the ten largest.

Broader findings and caveats from the paper: At least one immunodominant TCRbeta clonotype was present in every T-LGLL patient, and multiple immunodominant subclonotypes appeared in about half of the T-LGLL patients. Variable intervals between samplings and differing treatment regimens complicated linking therapy response to changes in TCR clonal burden. The burden of the dominant TCR clone was higher than the STAT3 mutant burden in several patients, which suggests that the STAT3 mutation arose secondarily inside a clone that had already expanded. Persisting codominant clonotypes in some patients meant a small but highly pathogenic clone may have been missed. Because no samples were available when a clone first appeared, clonal expansion had to be inferred from samplings taken at other points. TCR clonotype switching after therapy was seen in about 30% of the 18 patients, with all newly emerging clones being STAT3 wild type.

A word on this clone: No cognate antigen has been identified for it. No much larger clonotype is one base removed from it; base qualities were not supplied.

V and J lose 5 bases and 5 bases, and a span of 12 bases separates them. From a lookup of the germline V gene (reference sequence), CDR1 and CDR2 are LNHDA and SQIVND. Taken from cysteine to phenylalanine, the CDR3 has 13 residues. The CDR3 DNA has 39 bases and is translated from base 1. The specimen sequenced was peripheral blood mononuclear cells. The chain is encoded by TRBV19 joined to TRBJ1-2, with a weak D call of TRBD1 (5 bases match). The sequence was obtained from a man aged 55 to 70 with T-cell large granular lymphocyte leukemia. Some clones in this sample may be carry-over from other donors' samples. The age is the age at diagnosis. CDR3 loop: CASSPRAGYGYTF. The DNA sequence reads TGTGCCAGTAGTCCACGGGCAGGGTATGGCTACACCTTC. With the portions outside the CDR3 filled from the reference TRBV19 and TRBJ1-2 genes, the complete variable region becomes DGGITQSPKYLFRKEGQNVTLSCEQNLNHDAMYWYRQDPGQGLRLIYYSQIVNDFQKGDIAEGYSVSREKKESFPLTVTSAQKNPTAFYLCASSPRAGYGYTFGSGTRLTVV.